Included here is one T cell receptor beta chain sequence, with context. PBMCs were density-gradient isolated from approximately 10 ml fresh blood. The CDR3 has 14 amino acids. V lost 1 base to trimming and J lost 5 bases; unmatched junction nucleotides: 5. CDR1 and CDR2 (germline): LGHDT, YNNKEL (reference sequence). The data originate from a study of Graves' ophthalmopathy and Graves' hyperthyroidism. The authors amplified TCR beta CDR3 regions from RNA transcripts. Second-round multiplex PCR followed a first-round RT-PCR using HTBI primers. TCRdb processed the multiplex PCR reads anew with MiXCR; each CDR3 protein has one entry. The table lists about 390,000 distinct CDR3 sequences, about 18% of them singletons, with approximately 2.4% in the top ten.

What was sequenced was peripheral blood. The TCR comes from an adult woman with stable Graves' hyperthyroidism. The chain couples TRBV3-1 to TRBJ2-7; TRBD1 agrees at 7 bases. CDR3 sequence (DNA): TGTGCCAGCAGCCAAGTAGGGGGCGCGAACGAGCAGTACTTC. Translation gives CASSQVGGANEQYF.